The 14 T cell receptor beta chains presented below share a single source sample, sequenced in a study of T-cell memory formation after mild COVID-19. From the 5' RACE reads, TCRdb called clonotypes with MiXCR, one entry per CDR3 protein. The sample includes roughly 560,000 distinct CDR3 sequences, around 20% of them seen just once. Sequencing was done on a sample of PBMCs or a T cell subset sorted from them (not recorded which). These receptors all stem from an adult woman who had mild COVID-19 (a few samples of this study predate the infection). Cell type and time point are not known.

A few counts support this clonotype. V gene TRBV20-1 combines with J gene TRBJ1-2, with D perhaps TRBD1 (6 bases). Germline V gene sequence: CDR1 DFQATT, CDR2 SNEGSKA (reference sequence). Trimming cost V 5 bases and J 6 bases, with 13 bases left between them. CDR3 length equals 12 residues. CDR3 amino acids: CSAYRVSHGYTF. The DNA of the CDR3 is TGCAGTGCTTACAGGGTGTCTCATGGCTACACCTTC.

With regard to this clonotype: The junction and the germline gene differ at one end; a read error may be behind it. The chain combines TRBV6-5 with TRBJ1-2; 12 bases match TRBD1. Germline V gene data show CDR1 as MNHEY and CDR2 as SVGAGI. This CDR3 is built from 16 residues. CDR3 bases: TGTGCCTGCAGTTTTTCATTAGGGACAGGGGGCGCAGGCTACACCTTC. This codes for CACSFSLGTGGAGYTF.

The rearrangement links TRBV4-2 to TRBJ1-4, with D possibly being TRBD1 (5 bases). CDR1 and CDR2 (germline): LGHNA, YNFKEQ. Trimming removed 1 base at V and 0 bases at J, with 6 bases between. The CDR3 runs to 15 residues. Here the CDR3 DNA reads TGTGCCAGCAGCCAAGGACAGTCAACTAATGAAAAACTGTTTTTT. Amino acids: CASSQGQSTNEKLFF.

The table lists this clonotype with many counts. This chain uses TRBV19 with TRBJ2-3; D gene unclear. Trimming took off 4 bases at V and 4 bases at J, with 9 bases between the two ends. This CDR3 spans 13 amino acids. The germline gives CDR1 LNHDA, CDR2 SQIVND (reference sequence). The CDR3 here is CASSRGLADTQYF. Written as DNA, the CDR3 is TGTGCCAGTAGTAGGGGATTGGCAGATACGCAGTATTTT.

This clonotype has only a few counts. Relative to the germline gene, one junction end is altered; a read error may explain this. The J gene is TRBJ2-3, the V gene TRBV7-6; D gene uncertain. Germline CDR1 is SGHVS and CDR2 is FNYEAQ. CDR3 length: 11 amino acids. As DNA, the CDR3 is TGTGCCAGCAGCGATACAGTTACGCAGTATTTT. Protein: CASSDTVTQYF.

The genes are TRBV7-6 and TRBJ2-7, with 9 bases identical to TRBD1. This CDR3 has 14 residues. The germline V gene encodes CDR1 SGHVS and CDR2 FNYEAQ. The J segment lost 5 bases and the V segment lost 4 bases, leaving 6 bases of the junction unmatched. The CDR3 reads CASSSDRGLDEQYF. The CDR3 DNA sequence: TGTGCCAGCAGCTCCGACAGGGGGTTGGACGAGCAGTACTTC.

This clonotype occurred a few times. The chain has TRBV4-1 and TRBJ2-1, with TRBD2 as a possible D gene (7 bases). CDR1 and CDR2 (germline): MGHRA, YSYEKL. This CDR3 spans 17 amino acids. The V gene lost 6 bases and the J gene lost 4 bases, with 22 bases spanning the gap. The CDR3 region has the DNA TGCGCCAGCAGAGAAGAGGGTACCGGGGGGCCGTACAATGAGCAGTTCTTC. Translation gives CASREEGTGGPYNEQFF.

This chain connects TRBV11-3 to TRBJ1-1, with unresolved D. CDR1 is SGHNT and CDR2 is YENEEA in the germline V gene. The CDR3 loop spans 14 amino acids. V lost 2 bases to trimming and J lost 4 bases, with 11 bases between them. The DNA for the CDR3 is TGTGCCAGCAGCTTAAAGGATGAAGTCACTGAAGCTTTCTTT. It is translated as CASSLKDEVTEAFF.

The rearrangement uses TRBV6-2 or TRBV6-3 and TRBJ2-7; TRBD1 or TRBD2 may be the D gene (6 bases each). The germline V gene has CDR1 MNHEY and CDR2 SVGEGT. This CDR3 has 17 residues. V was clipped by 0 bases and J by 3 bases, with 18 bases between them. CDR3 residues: CASSYSRRRGTDYEQYF. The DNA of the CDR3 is TGTGCCAGCAGTTACTCGAGGCGGAGGGGGACCGACTACGAGCAGTACTTC.

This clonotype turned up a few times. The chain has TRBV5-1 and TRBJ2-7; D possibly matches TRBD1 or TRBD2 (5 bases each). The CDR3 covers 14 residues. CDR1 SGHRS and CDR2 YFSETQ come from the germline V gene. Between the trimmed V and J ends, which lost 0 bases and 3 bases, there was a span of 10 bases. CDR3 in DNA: TGCGCCAGCAGCTTGGGGTTGGGGGTCTACGAGCAGTACTTC. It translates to CASSLGLGVYEQYF.

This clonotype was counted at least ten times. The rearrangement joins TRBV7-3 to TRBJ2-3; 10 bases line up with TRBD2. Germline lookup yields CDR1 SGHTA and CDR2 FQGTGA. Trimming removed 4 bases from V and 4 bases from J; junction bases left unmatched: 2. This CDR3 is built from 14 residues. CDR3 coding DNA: TGTGCCAGCAGCTCCGGACTAGCGGCAGATACGCAGTATTTT. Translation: CASSSGLAADTQYF.

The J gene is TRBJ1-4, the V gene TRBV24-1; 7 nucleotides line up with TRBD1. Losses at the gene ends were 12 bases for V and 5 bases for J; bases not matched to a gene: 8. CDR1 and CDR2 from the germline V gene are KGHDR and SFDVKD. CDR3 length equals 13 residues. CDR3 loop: CAAGTARNEKLFF. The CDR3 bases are TGTGCCGCTGGGACAGCGCGAAATGAAAAACTGTTTTTT.

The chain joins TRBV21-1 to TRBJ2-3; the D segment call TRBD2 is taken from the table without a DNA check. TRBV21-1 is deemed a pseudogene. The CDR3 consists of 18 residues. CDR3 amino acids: CALPTPSGGYPSTDTQYF. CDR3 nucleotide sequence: TGTGCCCTACCCACCCCCAGCGGGGGGTACCCTAGCACAGATACGCAGTATTTT.

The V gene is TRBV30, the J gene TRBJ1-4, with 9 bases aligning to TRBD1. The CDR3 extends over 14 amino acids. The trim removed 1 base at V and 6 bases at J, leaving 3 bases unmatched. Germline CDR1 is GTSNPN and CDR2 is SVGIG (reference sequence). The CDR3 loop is CAWSEGQGDEKLFF. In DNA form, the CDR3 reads TGTGCCTGGAGTGAGGGACAGGGTGATGAAAAACTGTTTTTT.